This TCR beta chain was sequenced for a study of lymphopenia after photon versus proton radiotherapy. Germline V gene lookup returns CDR1 MDHEN and CDR2 SYDVKM. The CDR3 loop spans 11 amino acids. Trimming left V 6 bases short and J 8 bases short, with 10 bases between. Assay used: immunoSEQ multiplex PCR; TCRdb lists only in-frame clones, some missing. The sample yields 70,000 or so clones, less than 95% seen once. Study results and limitations: Under photons, naive T cells and diversity fell while effector/memory populations rose.

With regard to this clone: What it recognizes is unknown.

The starting material was peripheral blood, obtained from a patient treated with photon-based radiotherapy. This clonotype originated in a woman between 35 and 50 years old with cholangiocarcinoma. The rearrangement links TRBV28 to TRBJ1-1; maybe TRBD1 (5 bases). The CDR3 region is CASRFDREAFF. CDR3 DNA: TGTGCCAGCAGGTTCGACAGAGAAGCTTTCTTT.